This TCR beta chain derives from a study of blood T cell repertoires in COVID-19. Assay: immunoSEQ multiplex PCR; the TCRdb copy retains only in-frame clones and omits some. The table lists about 98,000 clones, approximately 81% of them singletons. CDR3 length: 13 amino acids. V lost 5 bases, J lost 4 bases, and 11 bases lay in between. The V and J genes are TRBV12-3 or TRBV12-4 and TRBJ1-1, with D possibly matching TRBD1 (6 bases). This receptor was identified in a woman older than 75 with acute or convalescent COVID-19. Sequences were obtained from peripheral blood. CDR3 region: CASSLTGSTEAFF. In nucleotides, the CDR3 is TGTGCCAGCAGTCTAACAGGGTCCACTGAAGCTTTCTTT.